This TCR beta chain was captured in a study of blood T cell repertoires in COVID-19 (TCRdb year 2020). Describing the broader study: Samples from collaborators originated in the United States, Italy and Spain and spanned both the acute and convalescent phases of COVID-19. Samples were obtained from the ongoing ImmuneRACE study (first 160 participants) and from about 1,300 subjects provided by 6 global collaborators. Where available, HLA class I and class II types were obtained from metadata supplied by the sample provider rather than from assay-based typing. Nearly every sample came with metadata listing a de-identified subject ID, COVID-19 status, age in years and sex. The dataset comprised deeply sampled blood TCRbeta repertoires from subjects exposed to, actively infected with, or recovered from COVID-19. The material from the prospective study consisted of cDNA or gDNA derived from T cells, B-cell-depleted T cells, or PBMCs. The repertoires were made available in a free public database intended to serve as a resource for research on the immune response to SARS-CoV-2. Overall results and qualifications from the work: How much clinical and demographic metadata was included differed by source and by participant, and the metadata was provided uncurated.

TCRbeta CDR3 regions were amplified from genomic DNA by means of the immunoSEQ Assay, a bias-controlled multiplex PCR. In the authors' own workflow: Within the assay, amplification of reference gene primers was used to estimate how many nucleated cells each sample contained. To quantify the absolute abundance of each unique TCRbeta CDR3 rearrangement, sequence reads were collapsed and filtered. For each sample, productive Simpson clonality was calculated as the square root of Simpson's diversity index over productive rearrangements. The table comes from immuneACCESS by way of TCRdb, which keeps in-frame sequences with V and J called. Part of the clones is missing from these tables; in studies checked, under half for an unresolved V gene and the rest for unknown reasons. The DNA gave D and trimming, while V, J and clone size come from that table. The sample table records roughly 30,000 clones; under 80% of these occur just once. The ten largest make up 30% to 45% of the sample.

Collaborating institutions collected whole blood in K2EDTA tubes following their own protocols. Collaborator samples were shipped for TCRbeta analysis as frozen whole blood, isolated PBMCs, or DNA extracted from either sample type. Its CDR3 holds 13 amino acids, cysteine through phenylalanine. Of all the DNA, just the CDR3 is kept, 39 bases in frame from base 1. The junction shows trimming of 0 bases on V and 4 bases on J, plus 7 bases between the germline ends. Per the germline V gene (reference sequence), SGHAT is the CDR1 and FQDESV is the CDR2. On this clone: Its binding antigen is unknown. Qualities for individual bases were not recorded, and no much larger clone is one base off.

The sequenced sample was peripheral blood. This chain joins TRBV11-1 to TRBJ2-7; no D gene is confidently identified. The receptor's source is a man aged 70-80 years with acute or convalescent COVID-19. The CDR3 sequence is CASSLAVAYEQYF. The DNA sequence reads TGTGCCAGCAGCTTAGCGGTCGCGTACGAGCAGTACTTC.